These 29 T cell receptor beta chains were all obtained from the same sample, sequenced in a study of shared clonotypes between healthy human individuals. The method was immunoSEQ multiplex PCR; TCRdb's version includes in-frame clones alone and lacks a portion of them. The table lists roughly 2.2 million clones, 80% to 95% of them singletons, with 0.39% in the top ten. The source material was naive CD4+ T cells from PBMCs. The subset was: CD45RA+ positively selected. The receptors were sampled from a man aged 18 to 35 in good health. Some clones in this sample may be carry-over from other donors' samples.

V and J are TRBV28 and TRBJ2-7; tentative D call: TRBD1 (5 bases). Germline loops: CDR1 MDHEN, CDR2 SYDVKM. The ends were cut back, 3 bases at V and 2 bases at J, with 11 bases in the middle. This CDR3 spans 14 amino acids. For the CDR3, the DNA is TGTGCCAGCAGTTTGGTGCACAGGCCCTACGAGCAGTACTTC. This translates into CASSLVHRPYEQYF.

The CDR3 region is CASSFSQGVNEKLFF. The CDR3 nucleotides are TGCGCCAGCAGCTTTAGTCAGGGTGTAAATGAAAAACTGTTTTTT. V gene TRBV5-1 combines with J gene TRBJ1-4; the D gene is possibly TRBD1 (5 bases). This CDR3 region has 15 residues. Trimming stripped 2 bases from V and 5 bases from J, with 13 bases between. CDR1 and CDR2 (germline): SGHRS, YFSETQ.

This chain uses TRBV21-1 with TRBJ1-5; the table names TRBD1, a call not compared with the DNA. TRBV21-1 is termed a pseudogene. There are 19 residues in the CDR3. CDR3 in DNA: TGTGCCAGCAGCAAAACCCGCCGCCGTAACAGGGCCGGGAATCAGCCCCAGCATTTT. This gives the protein CASSKTRRRNRAGNQPQHF.

The chain uses TRBV7-9 and TRBJ2-1; 8 nucleotides match TRBD2. CDR3 length: 15 residues. The ends lost 5 bases at V and 6 bases at J; junction bases unmatched: 9. Germline V gives CDR1 SEHNR, CDR2 FQNEAQ (reference sequence). The CDR3 DNA sequence: TGTGCCAGCAGCCCCACGGGGGGGGGACTCAATGAGCAGTTCTTC. It translates to CASSPTGGGLNEQFF.

This chain joins TRBV7-2 and TRBJ1-1; D possibly corresponds to TRBD1 (5 bases). The CDR3 contains 15 residues. CDR1 is SGHTA, CDR2 FQGNSA, per germline. Trimming left V 5 bases short and J 4 bases short, with 17 bases between. In DNA, the CDR3 is TGTGCCAGCAGCCGAGAGGTTGGGGGAAGCACTGAAGCTTTCTTT. It is translated as CASSREVGGSTEAFF.

In its sample, this clone was seen once. The rearrangement uses TRBV28 and TRBJ2-2; the match to TRBD1 covers 10 bases. Germline lookup yields CDR1 MDHEN and CDR2 SYDVKM. The V and J ends lost 6 bases and 4 bases, in that order; junction bases with no gene match: 5. The CDR3 runs 15 residues. CDR3 nucleotides: TGTGCCAGCAGGCGACAGGGGGCTATCACCGGGGAGCTGTTTTTT. Residues: CASRRQGAITGELFF.

The chain joins TRBV28 to TRBJ2-7, with D perhaps TRBD1 or TRBD2 (5 bases each). The V and J ends lost 5 bases and 3 bases respectively, with 20 bases between them. Germline V gives CDR1 MDHEN, CDR2 SYDVKM. The CDR3 has 16 amino acids. The DNA of the CDR3 is TGTGCCAGCAGTCCTACCGGGGCCGTCAGCATCTACGAGCAGTACTTC. Its translation: CASSPTGAVSIYEQYF.

The chain employs TRBV6-5 and TRBJ2-1; 7 bases line up with TRBD1. V was pared by 8 bases and J by 6 bases, with 4 bases of the junction left unmatched. CDR1 is MNHEY and CDR2 is SVGAGI in the germline V gene. This CDR3 is 12 amino acids long. CDR3 sequence (DNA): TGTGCCAGCGGGGGACAGTCCAATGAGCAGTTCTTC. Its protein is CASGGQSNEQFF.

The genes are TRBV28 and TRBJ2-5; TRBD1 aligns across 7 bases. The CDR3 spans 18 residues. CDR1 is MDHEN and CDR2 is SYDVKM in the germline V gene. V was clipped by 2 bases and J by 7 bases; unmatched bases: 19. This CDR3 reads CASSLGPGQGGGYVTQYF. DNA of the CDR3: TGTGCCAGCAGTTTAGGTCCGGGTCAAGGGGGCGGGTATGTGACCCAGTACTTC. The full variable domain, with the rest looked up from reference TRBV28 and TRBJ2-5, is DVKVTQSSRYLVKRTGEKVFLECVQDMDHENMFWYRQDPGLGLRLIYFSYDVKMKEKGDIPEGYSVSREKKERFSLILESASTNQTSMYLCASSLGPGQGGGYVTQYFGPGTRLLVL.

The chain joins TRBV19 to TRBJ2-7; 9 nucleotides agree with TRBD2. V gave up 8 bases and J gave up 0 bases; unmatched junction bases: 8. The CDR3 runs to 15 residues. The germline gives CDR1 LNHDA, CDR2 SQIVND (reference sequence). CDR3 bases: TGTGCCAGTGGCGGGGGGGTCGCCACCTCCTACGAGCAGTACTTC. It yields the protein CASGGGVATSYEQYF.

As for this clone: This CDR3 is also generated by other DNA sequences in the sample. The V and J genes are TRBV20-1 and TRBJ2-2; D not certain. V dropped 6 bases and J dropped 1 base, with 3 bases sitting between them. This CDR3 contains 11 residues. Looked up from germline, CDR1 is DFQATT and CDR2 is SNEGSKA (reference sequence). CDR3 in DNA: TGCAGTGCCAGGAACACCGGGGAGCTGTTTTTT. Protein product: CSARNTGELFF.

This clone occurred once. The J gene is TRBJ2-5, the V gene TRBV5-6; tentatively, D is TRBD2 (7 bases). Germline-derived CDR1 and CDR2 are SGHDT and YYEEEE. The CDR3 has 16 amino acids. V was cut by 4 bases and J by 5 bases, with 21 bases left in between. CDR3 sequence reads: CASSPYGGGLRETQYF. For the CDR3, the DNA is TGTGCCAGCAGCCCGTATGGGGGGGGCCTTCGGGAGACCCAGTACTTC.

This clone was picked up one time. This chain uses TRBV7-2 with TRBJ2-1; tentatively, D is TRBD2 (6 bases). From germline, CDR1 is SGHTA and CDR2 FQGNSA. The length of the CDR3 is 15 residues. Trimming took off 6 bases at V and 0 bases at J, with 12 bases between the two ends. In DNA form, the CDR3 reads TGTGCCAGCAGAACTAGCACAGGCTCCTACAATGAGCAGTTCTTC. Amino acids: CASRTSTGSYNEQFF. The full variable domain, completed using reference TRBV7-2 and TRBJ2-1, is GAGVSQSPSNKVTEKGKDVELRCDPISGHTALYWYRQSLGQGLEFLIYFQGNSAPDKSGLPSDRFSAERTGGSVSTLTIQRTQQEDSAVYLCASRTSTGSYNEQFFGPGTRLTVL.

The V and J genes are TRBV5-1 and TRBJ2-7; 8 bases align to TRBD2. The CDR3 has 15 amino acids. From germline, CDR1 is SGHRS and CDR2 YFSETQ. V shed 4 bases and J 1 base; nucleotides not matched to a gene: 7. The CDR3 DNA follows: TGCGCCAGCAGCCTTAGCGGGGCTGCTTCCTACGAGCAGTACTTC. It is translated as CASSLSGAASYEQYF. Full variable domain (outside the CDR3, taken from reference TRBV5-1 and TRBJ2-7): KAGVTQTPRYLIKTRGQQVTLSCSPISGHRSVSWYQQTPGQGLQFLFEYFSETQRNKGNFPGRFSGRQFSNSRSEMNVSTLELGDSALYLCASSLSGAASYEQYFGPGTRLTVT.

This clone occurred once. The chain recombines TRBV4-3 with TRBJ1-5; no reliable D call. The V gene's germline CDR1 is LGHNA and CDR2 YSLEER. The CDR3 runs 13 residues. Trimming stripped 2 bases from V and 6 bases from J, with 8 bases between. The CDR3 nucleotides are TGCGCCAGCAGCCAAAGTTGGGGTCAGCCCCAGCATTTT. Translating it yields CASSQSWGQPQHF.

The chain has TRBV27 and TRBJ1-1; D is uncertain. From germline, CDR1 is MNHEY and CDR2 SMNVEV (reference sequence). The CDR3 sequence is 12 residues long. V was pared by 5 bases and J by 11 bases, with 15 bases between. In nucleotides, the CDR3 is TGTGCCAGCAGTCCCCCTCTTGGGAGGGCTTTCTTT. Translated: CASSPPLGRAFF.

The rearrangement links TRBV9 to TRBJ2-7; TRBD2 matches 9 bases. Germline V gene sequence: CDR1 SGDLS, CDR2 YYNGEE. The CDR3 runs to 16 residues. V shed 2 bases, J shed 3 bases, and the junction held 9 bases outside the gene matches. The chain's CDR3 is CASSVGRPSGIYEQYF. The CDR3 region has the DNA TGTGCCAGCAGCGTGGGTCGTCCTAGCGGGATCTACGAGCAGTACTTC.

The chain uses TRBV5-1 and TRBJ2-3, with D unclear. This CDR3 spans 15 amino acids. Trimming stripped 4 bases from V and 0 bases from J, with 12 bases between. Germline CDR1 SGHRS, CDR2 YFSETQ. The CDR3: CASSPPSRSTDTQYF. The CDR3 DNA is TGCGCCAGCAGCCCCCCCAGTCGGAGCACAGATACGCAGTATTTT.

The V and J genes are TRBV19 and TRBJ1-2, with TRBD1 matching 7 bases. Germline assignment: CDR1 LNHDA and CDR2 SQIVND (reference sequence). The CDR3 loop spans 15 amino acids. The V and J ends lost 3 bases and 4 bases, in that order; junction bases with no gene match: 8. CDR3 bases: TGTGCCAGTAGTATTCCCTCAGGGGGTGGCTATGGCTACACCTTC. Translated: CASSIPSGGGYGYTF.

The V and J genes are TRBV6-5 and TRBJ2-1, with 9 bases matching TRBD1. Unmatched junction bases numbered 3, after V lost 7 bases and J lost 2 bases. The CDR3 consists of 14 residues. CDR1 and CDR2 (germline): MNHEY, SVGAGI. For the CDR3, the DNA is TGTGCCAGCATGAGGACAGGGGCCTACAATGAGCAGTTCTTC. Translating gives CASMRTGAYNEQFF.

The chain employs TRBV27 and TRBJ1-2; D gene ambiguous. This CDR3 has 13 amino acids. With 5 bases removed from V and 7 bases from J, the gap between germline ends came to 14 bases. Germline V gives CDR1 MNHEY, CDR2 SMNVEV (reference sequence). CDR3 nucleotides: TGTGCCAGCAGTCCCCGCCCCCGGGGTGGCTACACCTTC. This codes for CASSPRPRGGYTF.

The V and J genes are TRBV4-2 and TRBJ1-1; the D is unclear. The CDR3 consists of 14 residues. Germline V gene data show CDR1 as LGHNA and CDR2 as YNFKEQ. Trimming took off 3 bases at V and 3 bases at J, with 11 bases between the two ends. The CDR3 here is CASSQGRGHTEAFF. The CDR3, as DNA: TGTGCCAGCAGCCAGGGGAGAGGGCACACTGAAGCTTTCTTT.

In its sample, this clone was seen a few times. Distinct nucleotide sequences in the sample also encode this CDR3. The CDR3 DNA follows: TGTGCCAGCTCACCACGGGGGGACGAGCAGTACTTC. Translated, it gives CASSPRGDEQYF. V and J are TRBV18 and TRBJ2-7; possible D gene TRBD2, 6 bases. Germline V gene data show CDR1 as KGHSH and CDR2 as LQKENI. V lost 1 base and J 5 bases, leaving 6 bases between the germline ends. The CDR3 loop spans 12 amino acids. Based on the CDR3 plus reference TRBV18 and TRBJ2-7, the full variable domain is NAGVMQNPRHLVRRRGQEARLRCSPMKGHSHVYWYRQLPEEGLKFMVYLQKENIIDESGMPKERFSAEFPKEGPSILRIQQVVRGDSAAYFCASSPRGDEQYFGPGTRLTVT.

Comments on this clone: Other nucleotide sequences in the sample specify the same CDR3. The chain joins TRBV28 to TRBJ2-1; D gene ambiguous. V lost 6 bases and J lost 4, with 7 bases in between. The CDR3 is 12 residues long. CDR1 and CDR2 from the germline V gene are MDHEN and SYDVKM. CDR3 in DNA: TGTGCCAGCAGCCGAGTGTACAATGAGCAGTTCTTC. It encodes CASSRVYNEQFF. Variable domain in full (rest from reference TRBV28 and TRBJ2-1): DVKVTQSSRYLVKRTGEKVFLECVQDMDHENMFWYRQDPGLGLRLIYFSYDVKMKEKGDIPEGYSVSREKKERFSLILESASTNQTSMYLCASSRVYNEQFFGPGTRLTVL.

V is TRBV7-9 and J is TRBJ2-5; tentatively, D is TRBD1 (6 bases). Germline CDR1 reads SEHNR; CDR2 reads FQNEAQ (reference sequence). V lost 2 bases to trimming and J lost 3 bases, with 10 bases between them. The CDR3 is 14 residues long. The CDR3 nucleotides are TGTGCCAGCAGCTTATCGCAGGGGAAAGAGACCCAGTACTTC. This encodes CASSLSQGKETQYF.

The V gene is TRBV19, the J gene TRBJ1-2; possible D gene TRBD1, 5 bases. The CDR3 runs 17 residues. The V and J ends lost 7 bases and 2 bases respectively, with 23 bases between them. Looked up from germline, CDR1 is LNHDA and CDR2 is SQIVND (reference sequence). CDR3: CASKTAREGRINYGYTF. DNA for the CDR3: TGTGCCAGTAAAACCGCCCGGGAGGGACGGATCAACTATGGCTACACCTTC.

The chain uses TRBV11-2 and TRBJ1-1; D uncertain. Germline V gene sequence: CDR1 SGHAT, CDR2 FQNNGV. The CDR3 runs 14 residues. V was shortened by 1 base and J by 3 bases, with 9 bases between the two germline ends. The CDR3 loop is CASSLGFSHTEAFF. In DNA, the CDR3 is TGTGCCAGCAGCTTAGGTTTCTCCCACACTGAAGCTTTCTTT. Combining the CDR3 with reference TRBV11-2 and TRBJ1-1 gives the whole variable domain EAGVAQSPRYKIIEKRQSVAFWCNPISGHATLYWYQQILGQGPKLLIQFQNNGVVDDSQLPKDRFSAERLKGVDSTLKIQPAKLEDSAVYLCASSLGFSHTEAFFGQGTRLTVV.

V gene TRBV18 combines with J gene TRBJ2-3, with TRBD2 as a possible D gene (5 bases). Germline V CDR1 and CDR2: KGHSH, LQKENI. This CDR3 region has 14 residues. Trimming removed 4 bases from V and 0 bases from J, with 8 bases in between. In nucleotides, the CDR3 is TGTGCCAGCTCACTACTAGAGAGCACAGATACGCAGTATTTT. It specifies CASSLLESTDTQYF.

The chain employs TRBV9 and TRBJ2-7; 11 bases match TRBD2. Germline CDR1 is SGDLS and CDR2 is YYNGEE. The CDR3 extends over 17 amino acids. V shed 0 bases and J 0 bases; nucleotides not matched to a gene: 5. The CDR3 reads CASSVGAGLAASYEQYF. CDR3 sequence (DNA): TGTGCCAGCAGCGTAGGGGCGGGACTAGCGGCCTCCTACGAGCAGTACTTC.